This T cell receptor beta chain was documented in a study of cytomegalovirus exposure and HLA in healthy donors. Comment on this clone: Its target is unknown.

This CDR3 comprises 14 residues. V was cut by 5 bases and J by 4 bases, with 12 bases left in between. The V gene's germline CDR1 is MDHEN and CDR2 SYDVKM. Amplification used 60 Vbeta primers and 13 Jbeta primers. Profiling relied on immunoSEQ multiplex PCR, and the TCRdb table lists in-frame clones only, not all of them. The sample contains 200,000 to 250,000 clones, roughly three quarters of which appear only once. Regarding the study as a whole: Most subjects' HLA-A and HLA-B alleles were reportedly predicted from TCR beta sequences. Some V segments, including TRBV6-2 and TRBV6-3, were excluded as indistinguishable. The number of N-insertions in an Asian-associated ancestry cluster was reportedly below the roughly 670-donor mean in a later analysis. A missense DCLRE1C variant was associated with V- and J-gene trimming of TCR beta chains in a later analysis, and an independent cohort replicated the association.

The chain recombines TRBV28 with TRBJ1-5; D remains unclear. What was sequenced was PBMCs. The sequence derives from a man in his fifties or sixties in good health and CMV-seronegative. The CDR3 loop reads CASSLGVGNQPQHF. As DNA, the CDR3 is TGTGCCAGCAGTCTGGGAGTAGGGAATCAGCCCCAGCATTTT.